The TCR beta chain under discussion was sequenced for a study of shared clonotypes between healthy human individuals. Study conclusions and caveats: Naive subsets usually exceeded memory subsets in estimated richness.

Germline V CDR1 and CDR2: SGDLS, YYNGEE. The CDR3 extends over 14 amino acids. The germline V and J ends were trimmed by 0 bases and 6 bases, with 11 bases remaining between them. Worth noting for this clone: Its target is not known.

Clones were read by immunoSEQ multiplex PCR, and TCRdb kept only the in-frame ones, dropping some. This sample yields approximately 1.1 million clones, of which 75% to 85% are seen a single time; more than 0.5% belongs to the top ten. The rearrangement links TRBV9 to TRBJ2-3; D gene unclear. This receptor was identified in a man aged 18 to 35 in good health. Some clones in this sample may be carry-over from other donors' samples. Sequences were obtained from memory CD4+ T cells from PBMCs. Subset: CD45RA-negative fraction. The DNA for the CDR3 is TGTGCCAGCAGCGTAGATCACCTAAGGGATACGCAGTATTTT. It is translated as CASSVDHLRDTQYF.